This is a list of T cell receptor beta chains from one sample in a study of blood T cell repertoires in COVID-19. Repertoires were generated with immunoSEQ multiplex PCR, while TCRdb's copy carries only in-frame clones and drops some. The table has roughly 200,000 clones, roughly four fifths seen once; the top ten hold 12%. The sequencing sample was made of PBMCs or T cells enriched from blood (not recorded which). The receptors here all came from a man aged 35 to 55 who had recovered from COVID-19. Each CDR3 is given with its conserved first and last residue.

TRBV30	17	TRBJ1-5	CAWTLGGDRGGNQPQHF
TRBV9	16	TRBJ1-3	CASSVAGGPGGNTIYF
TRBV5-1	15	TRBJ2-1	CASSLLAGSHNEQFF
TRBV11-2	15	TRBJ1-1	CASSLVARGGTEAFF
TRBV29-1	11	TRBJ2-3	CSVLLWDTQYF
TRBV6-5	15	TRBJ1-4	CASSYGDRATEKLFF
TRBV6-5	14	TRBJ1-1	CASSWQGHNTEAFF
TRBV9	17	TRBJ2-1	CASSPRLDPSSYNEQFF
TRBV7-2	14	TRBJ2-2	CASSSGLGTGELFF
TRBV9	13	TRBJ2-7	CASSGLGAYEQYF
TRBV5-5	17	TRBJ1-4	CASSFTITRQSHEKLFF
TRBV7-2	15	TRBJ2-7	CASSLIAGGTYEQYF
TRBV9	19	TRBJ2-2	CASSVESPRGLLNTGELFF
TRBV5-1	12	TRBJ1-1	CASSSDSHEAFF
TRBV5-4	16	TRBJ2-1	CASSESKGLLYNEQFF
TRBV5-6	16	TRBJ1-3	CASRTLSGGSGNTIYF
TRBV4-3	16	TRBJ1-4	CASSQDGGQAPEKLFF
TRBV28	17	TRBJ2-5	CASSLFGTGDIRETQYF
TRBV19	15	TRBJ1-1	CATGDLGQQDTEAFF
TRBV19	16	TRBJ1-6	CASSAPGTGKDSPLHF
TRBV7-6	17	TRBJ1-1	CASSLHRGTDVDTEAFF
TRBV7-2	12	TRBJ1-4	CASSFSNEKLFF
TRBV3-1/TRBV3-2	16	TRBJ1-1	CASSLVTVDPKAEAFF
TRBV11-1	13	TRBJ2-1	CASSYSSYNEQFF
TRBV3-1/TRBV3-2	13	TRBJ1-2	CASTHSPADGYTF
TRBV21-1	14	TRBJ1-5	CASSKVVSNQPQHF
TRBV19	15	TRBJ1-5	CASSIDRVGIQPQHF
TRBV5-1	17	TRBJ1-6	CASSLAGEGSYNSPLHF
TRBV5-1	14	TRBJ1-3	CASSLDTAGNTIYF
TRBV6-5	15	TRBJ2-1	CASSYSLAGDNEQFF
TRBV9	15	TRBJ1-3	CASSVEAGPGNTIYF
TRBV5-1	17	TRBJ2-5	CASSSGATSPGEETQYF
TRBV28	15	TRBJ1-4	CASSPGGIRHEKLFF
TRBV18	17	TRBJ2-5	CASSPPTLAGGGETQYF
TRBV5-1	17	TRBJ2-1	CASSKRDSGIGYNEQFF
TRBV4-3	14	TRBJ1-5	CASSQSEGGQPQHF
TRBV21-1	15	TRBJ1-5	CASSGIGHYRQPQHF
TRBV6-9	14	TRBJ1-1	CASSYVGGVSEAFF
TRBV4-2	17	TRBJ1-2	CASSQVSGTGARYGYTF
TRBV13	21	TRBJ2-3	CASSRFGEDLSGRSGTDTQYF
TRBV18	14	TRBJ1-1	CASSPYSLNTEAFF
TRBV2	14	TRBJ2-3	CASKRDRGSDTQYF
TRBV7-2	13	TRBJ1-1	CASSFLRVSEAFF
TRBV4-3	14	TRBJ1-5	CASSQGQGSQPQHF
TRBV19	16	TRBJ2-1	CASSTSGRASYNEQFF
TRBV10-3	16	TRBJ2-3	CAISGSLAGGTDTQYF
TRBV5-4	14	TRBJ1-4	CASSLTGVPEKLFF
TRBV5-6	16	TRBJ2-2	CASSLWFSGSTGELFF
TRBV4-2	16	TRBJ1-5	CASSQDGQGAYQPQHF
TRBV9	16	TRBJ2-3	CASSAEPGTGEDTQYF
TRBV9	17	TRBJ2-3	CASSADIGLAATDTQYF
TRBV7-8	13	TRBJ2-4	CASSLEEGSVQYF
TRBV7-9	15	TRBJ1-2	CASSRGGTGVYGYTF
TRBV9	14	TRBJ1-6	CASSGTGDNSPLHF